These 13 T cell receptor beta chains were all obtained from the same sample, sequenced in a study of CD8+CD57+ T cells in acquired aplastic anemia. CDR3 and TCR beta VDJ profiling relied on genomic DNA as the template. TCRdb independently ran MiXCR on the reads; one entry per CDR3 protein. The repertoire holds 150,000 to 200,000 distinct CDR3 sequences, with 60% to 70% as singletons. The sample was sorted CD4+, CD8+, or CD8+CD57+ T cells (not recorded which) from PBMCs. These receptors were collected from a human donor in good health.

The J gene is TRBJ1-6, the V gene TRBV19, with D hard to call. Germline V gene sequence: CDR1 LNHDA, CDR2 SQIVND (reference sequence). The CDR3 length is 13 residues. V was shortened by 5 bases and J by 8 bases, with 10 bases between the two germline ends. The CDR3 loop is CASSGVEDSPLHF. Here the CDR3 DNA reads TGTGCCAGTAGTGGGGTTGAAGATTCACCCCTCCACTTT.

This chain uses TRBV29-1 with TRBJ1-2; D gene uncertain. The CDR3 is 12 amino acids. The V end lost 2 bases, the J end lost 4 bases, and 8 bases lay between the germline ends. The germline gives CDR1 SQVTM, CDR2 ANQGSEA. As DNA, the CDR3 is TGCAGCGTTGAATCACTAGGCTATGGCTACACCTTC. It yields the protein CSVESLGYGYTF.

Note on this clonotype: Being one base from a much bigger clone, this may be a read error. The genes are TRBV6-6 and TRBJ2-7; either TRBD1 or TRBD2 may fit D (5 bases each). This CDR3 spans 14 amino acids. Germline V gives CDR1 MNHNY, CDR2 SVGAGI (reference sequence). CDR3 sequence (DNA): TGTGCCAGCAGAACCGGGACGGGGACCTACAAGCAGTACTTC. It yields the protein CASRTGTGTYKQYF.

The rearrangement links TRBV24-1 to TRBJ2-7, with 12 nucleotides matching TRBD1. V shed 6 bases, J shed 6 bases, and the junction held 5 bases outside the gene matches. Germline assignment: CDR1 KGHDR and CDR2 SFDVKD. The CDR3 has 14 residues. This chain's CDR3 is CATSPGTGGREQYF. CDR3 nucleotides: TGTGCCACCAGTCCTGGGACAGGGGGCCGCGAGCAGTACTTC.

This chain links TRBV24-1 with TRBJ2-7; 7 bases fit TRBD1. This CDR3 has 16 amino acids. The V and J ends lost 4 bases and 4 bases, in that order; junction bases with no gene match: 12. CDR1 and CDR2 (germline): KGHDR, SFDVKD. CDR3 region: CATSDRTGGRFYEQYF. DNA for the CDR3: TGTGCCACCAGTGACAGGACAGGTGGCCGTTTTTACGAGCAGTACTTC.

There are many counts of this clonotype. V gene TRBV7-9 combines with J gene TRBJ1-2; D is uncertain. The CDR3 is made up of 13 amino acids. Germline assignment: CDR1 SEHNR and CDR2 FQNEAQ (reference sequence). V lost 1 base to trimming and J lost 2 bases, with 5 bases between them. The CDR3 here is CASSLVQNYGYTF. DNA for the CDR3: TGTGCCAGCAGCTTAGTACAGAACTATGGCTACACCTTC.

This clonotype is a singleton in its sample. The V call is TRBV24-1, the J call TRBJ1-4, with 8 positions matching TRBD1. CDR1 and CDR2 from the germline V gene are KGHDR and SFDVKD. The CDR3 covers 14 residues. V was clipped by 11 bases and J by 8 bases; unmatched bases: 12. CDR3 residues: CASQATGAHEKLFF. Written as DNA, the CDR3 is TGTGCCAGCCAGGCGACAGGGGCCCACGAAAAACTGTTTTTT.

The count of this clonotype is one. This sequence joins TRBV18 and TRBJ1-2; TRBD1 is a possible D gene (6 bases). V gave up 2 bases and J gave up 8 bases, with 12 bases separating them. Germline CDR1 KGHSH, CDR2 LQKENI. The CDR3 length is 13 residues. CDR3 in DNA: TGTGCCAGCTCACCAGCCCCAGGGGTCGGCTACACCTTC. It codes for CASSPAPGVGYTF.

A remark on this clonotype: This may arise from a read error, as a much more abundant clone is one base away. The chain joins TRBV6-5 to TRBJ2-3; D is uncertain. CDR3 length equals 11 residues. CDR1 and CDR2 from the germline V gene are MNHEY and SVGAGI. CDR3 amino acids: CACRLGYTQYF. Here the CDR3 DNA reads TGTGCCTGCAGACTGGGGTATACGCAGTATTTT.

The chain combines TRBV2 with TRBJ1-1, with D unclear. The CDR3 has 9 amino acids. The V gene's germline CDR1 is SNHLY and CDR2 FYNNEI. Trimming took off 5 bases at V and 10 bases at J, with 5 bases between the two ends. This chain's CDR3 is CASSPGAFF. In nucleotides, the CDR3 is TGTGCCAGCAGTCCTGGAGCTTTCTTT.

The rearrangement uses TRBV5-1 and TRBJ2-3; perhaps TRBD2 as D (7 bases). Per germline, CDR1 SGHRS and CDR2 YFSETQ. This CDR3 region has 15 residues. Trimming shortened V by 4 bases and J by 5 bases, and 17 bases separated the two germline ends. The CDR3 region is CASSPQGGGRDTQYF. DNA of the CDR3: TGCGCCAGCAGCCCCCAAGGCGGGGGCAGAGATACGCAGTATTTT. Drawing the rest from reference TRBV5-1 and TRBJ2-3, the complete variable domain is KAGVTQTPRYLIKTRGQQVTLSCSPISGHRSVSWYQQTPGQGLQFLFEYFSETQRNKGNFPGRFSGRQFSNSRSEMNVSTLELGDSALYLCASSPQGGGRDTQYFGPGTRLTVL.

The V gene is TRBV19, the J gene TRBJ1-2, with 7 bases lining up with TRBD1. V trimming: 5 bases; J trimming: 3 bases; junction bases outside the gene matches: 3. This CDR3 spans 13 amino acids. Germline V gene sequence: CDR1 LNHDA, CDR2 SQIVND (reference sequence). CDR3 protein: CASSRGQYYGYTF. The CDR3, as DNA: TGTGCCAGTAGTCGGGGACAGTACTATGGCTACACCTTC.

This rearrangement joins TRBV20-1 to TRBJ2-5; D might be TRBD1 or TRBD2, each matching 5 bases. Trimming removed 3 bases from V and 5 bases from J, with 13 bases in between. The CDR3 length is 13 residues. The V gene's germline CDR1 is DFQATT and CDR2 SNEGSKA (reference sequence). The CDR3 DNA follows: TGCAGTGCTAGGGTTGGGGGTCAGGAGACCCAGTACTTC. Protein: CSARVGGQETQYF.